These 5 T cell receptor beta chains were sequenced from one sample in a study of CD8 T cells in ankylosing spondylitis. MiXCR, applied by TCRdb to the 5' RACE reads, yields one record per CDR3 protein. In the table there are 150,000 to 200,000 distinct CDR3 sequences, around 17% of which are singletons. Sequencing was done on a sample of blood, either unsorted or a sorted T cell fraction (not recorded which). The source of these receptors is a male donor with ankylosing spondylitis or in good health (not recorded which).

The chain couples TRBV12-3 or TRBV12-4 to TRBJ2-4; 12 nucleotides agree with TRBD2. The CDR3 covers 16 residues. Germline trimming cut 3 bases from V and 6 bases from J; bases unmatched to any gene: 6. As DNA, the CDR3 is TGTGCCAGCAGTTTTGCTAGCGGGAGGGATGGAAACATTCAGTACTTC. It codes for CASSFASGRDGNIQYF.

This rearrangement joins TRBV12-3 or TRBV12-4 to TRBJ1-2; D uncertain. This CDR3 is built from 12 residues. V lost 5 bases, J lost 6 bases, and 10 bases lay in between. The CDR3 sequence is CASSTLPDGYTF. DNA of the CDR3: TGTGCCAGCAGTACTCTCCCAGATGGCTACACCTTC.

This clonotype has just a few counts. The gene calls are TRBV5-4 and TRBJ2-1, with 7 bases aligning to TRBD2. Germline CDR1 is SGHNT and CDR2 is YYREEE (reference sequence). The ends lost 2 bases at V and 2 bases at J; junction bases unmatched: 10. The CDR3 consists of 17 residues. CDR3 loop: CASSFLLASQPYNEQFF. The CDR3 DNA is TGTGCCAGCAGCTTCCTACTAGCGTCTCAACCCTACAATGAGCAGTTCTTC. Combining the CDR3 with reference TRBV5-4 and TRBJ2-1 gives the whole variable domain ETGVTQSPTHLIKTRGQQVTLRCSSQSGHNTVSWYQQALGQGPQFIFQYYREEENGRGNFPPRFSGLQFPNYSSELNVNALELDDSALYLCASSFLLASQPYNEQFFGPGTRLTVL.

This clonotype came up many times. The chain carries TRBV20-1 and TRBJ2-1; 9 positions agree with TRBD2. The V and J ends lost 1 base and 8 bases, in that order; junction bases with no gene match: 6. The CDR3 spans 14 residues. CDR1 and CDR2 from the germline V gene are DFQATT and SNEGSKA (reference sequence). The CDR3 protein is CSARVSGSDHEQFF. The DNA for the CDR3 is TGCAGTGCTAGAGTTAGCGGGAGCGACCATGAGCAGTTCTTC.

The CDR3 region is CASTLYPGELFF. CDR3 nucleotide sequence: TGTGCCAGCACACTCTACCCCGGGGAGCTGTTTTTT. The chain joins TRBV12-3 or TRBV12-4 to TRBJ2-2; D unresolved. The CDR3 contains 12 residues. With 7 bases removed from V and 6 bases from J, the gap between germline ends came to 9 bases.